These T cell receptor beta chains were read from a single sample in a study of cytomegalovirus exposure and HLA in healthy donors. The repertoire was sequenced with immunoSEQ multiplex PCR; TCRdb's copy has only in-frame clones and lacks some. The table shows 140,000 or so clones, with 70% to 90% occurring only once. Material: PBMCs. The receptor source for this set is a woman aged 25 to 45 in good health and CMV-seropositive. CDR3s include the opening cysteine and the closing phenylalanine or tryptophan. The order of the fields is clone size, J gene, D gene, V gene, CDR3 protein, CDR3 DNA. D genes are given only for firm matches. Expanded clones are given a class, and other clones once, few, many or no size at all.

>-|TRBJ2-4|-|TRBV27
CASSKSGDARNIQYF
TGTGCCAGCAGTAAATCGGGGGATGCAAGAAACATTCAGTACTTC
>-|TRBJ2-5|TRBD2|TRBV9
CASSAGGGLRQETQYF
TGTGCCAGCAGCGCGGGTGGGGGACTACGACAAGAGACCCAGTACTTC
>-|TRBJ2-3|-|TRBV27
CASTGIGGGIDTQYF
TGTGCCAGCACCGGAATCGGAGGGGGCATTGATACGCAGTATTTT
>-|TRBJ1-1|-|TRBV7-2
CASSLQDRHPEAFF
TGTGCCAGCAGCCTACAGGACAGACATCCTGAAGCTTTCTTT
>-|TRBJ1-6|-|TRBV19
CASSRDIDSPLHF
TGTGCCAGTAGCCGGGACATCGATTCACCCCTCCACTTT
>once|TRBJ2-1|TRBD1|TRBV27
CASSSTIYAGGSYNEQFF
TGTGCCAGCAGTTCAACGATATATGCAGGGGGCTCCTACAATGAGCAGTTCTTC
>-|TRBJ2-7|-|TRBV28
CASSPGTYEQYF
TGTGCCAGCAGTCCGGGGACCTACGAGCAGTACTTC
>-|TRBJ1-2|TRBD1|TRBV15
CATSTGGSYGYTF
TGTGCCACCAGTACAGGGGGCTCCTATGGCTACACCTTC
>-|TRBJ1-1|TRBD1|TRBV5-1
CASSGWTGSNTEAFF
TGCGCCAGCAGCGGGTGGACAGGGAGCAACACTGAAGCTTTCTTT
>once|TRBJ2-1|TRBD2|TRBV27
CASSRLAGGKLTEQFF
TGTGCCAGCAGTAGGCTAGCGGGAGGCAAATTGACGGAGCAGTTCTTC
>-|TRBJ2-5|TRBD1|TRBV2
CASSVGTGQETQYF
TGTGCCAGCAGTGTCGGGACAGGGCAAGAGACCCAGTACTTC
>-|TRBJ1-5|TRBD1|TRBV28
CASSDRGPIQPQHF
TGTGCCAGCAGCGACAGGGGGCCGATTCAGCCCCAGCATTTT
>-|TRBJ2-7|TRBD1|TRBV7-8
CASHPGPRGTSSYEQYF
TGTGCCAGTCATCCAGGGCCCAGGGGGACCAGCTCCTACGAGCAGTACTTC
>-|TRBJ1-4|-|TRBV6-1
CASSEPFRGEKLFF
TGTGCCAGCAGTGAACCCTTCAGGGGCGAAAAACTGTTTTTT
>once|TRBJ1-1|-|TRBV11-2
CASSLDFGQKNTEAFF
TGTGCCAGCAGCTTAGATTTTGGCCAGAAGAACACTGAAGCTTTCTTT
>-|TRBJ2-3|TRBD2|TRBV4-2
CASSQVIITSGGSPDTQYF
TGTGCCAGCAGCCAAGTAATCATTACTAGCGGGGGCAGCCCAGATACGCAGTATTTT